These T cell receptor beta chains were read from a single sample in a study of blood T cells in healthy people across ages. TCRdb used MiXCR to reprocess the 5' RACE reads, holding one entry per CDR3 protein. The sample gives some 1.7 million distinct CDR3 sequences, 28% of which show up once; over 7% is in the top ten. Source material: blood. The source of these receptors is a woman aged 25-40 years in good health. Each CDR3 is given with its conserved first and last residue. The D gene is left open where the match is weak. Some rows have no size entry. The others give once, few or many, or a class for an expanded clone.

CDR3 length	J gene	V gene	clone size	D gene	CDR3 protein	CDR3 DNA
14	TRBJ2-3	TRBV4-3	few	-	CVRRPGPSADTQYF	TGCGTACGAAGACCGGGACCTAGCGCAGATACGCAGTATTTT
16	TRBJ2-3	TRBV5-1	-	TRBD1	CASSVQGDASTDTQYF	TGCGCCAGCAGCGTACAGGGGGACGCTAGCACAGATACGCAGTATTTT
15	TRBJ2-3	TRBV24-1	-	TRBD1	CATSEGGTGEDTQYF	TGTGCCACCAGTGAGGGCGGGACAGGGGAAGATACGCAGTATTTT
14	TRBJ2-5	TRBV4-1	-	-	CASGQAPPSKTQYF	TGCGCCAGCGGTCAGGCCCCCCCGAGCAAGACCCAGTACTTC
14	TRBJ1-2	TRBV2	-	-	CASRDREDNYGYTF	TGTGCCAGCAGGGATCGGGAAGACAACTATGGCTACACCTTC
16	TRBJ1-1	TRBV9	-	-	CASSPQPGLWNTEAFF	TGTGCCAGCAGCCCTCAGCCGGGACTCTGGAACACTGAAGCTTTCTTT
13	TRBJ2-3	TRBV10-3	few	TRBD2	CATQRDSTDTQYF	TGTGCCACCCAGCGGGATAGCACAGATACGCAGTATTTT
15	TRBJ1-5	TRBV18	-	-	CASSPTGQEGQPQHF	TGTGCCAGCTCACCGACAGGACAAGAGGGTCAGCCCCAGCATTTT
17	TRBJ2-2	TRBV29-1	-	TRBD1	CSVEAETGGVGPGELFF	TGCAGCGTTGAAGCTGAGACAGGGGGCGTGGGGCCCGGGGAGCTGTTTTTT
16	TRBJ1-1	TRBV11-3	few	-	CASSQTPPGLDTEAFF	TGTGCCAGCAGCCAAACCCCCCCAGGGCTGGACACTGAAGCTTTCTTT
15	TRBJ2-7	TRBV30	few	-	CAWSVQKGPTYEQYF	TGTGCCTGGAGTGTACAAAAGGGCCCCACCTACGAGCAGTACTTC
14	TRBJ2-3	TRBV12-3/TRBV12-4	few	TRBD2	CASRLAGGQDTQYF	TGTGCCAGCAGATTAGCGGGGGGGCAAGATACGCAGTATTTT
13	TRBJ1-5	TRBV27	few	-	CASSLVVNQPQHF	TGTGCCAGCAGTTTGGTTGTCAATCAGCCCCAGCATTTT
15	TRBJ1-2	TRBV20-1	-	TRBD1	CSARLPVGTGPGYTF	TGCAGTGCTAGGCTCCCCGTGGGGACAGGACCCGGCTACACCTTC
16	TRBJ2-3	TRBV7-2	-	TRBD2	CASSLVRRGGADTQYF	TGTGCCAGCAGCTTAGTGCGGCGGGGGGGCGCGGATACGCAGTATTTT
14	TRBJ2-1	TRBV6-6	-	-	CASSYSAGQNEQFF	TGTGCCAGCAGTTACTCTGCAGGACAAAATGAGCAGTTCTTC
14	TRBJ1-5	TRBV12-3/TRBV12-4	few	TRBD1	CASSPTGTQQPQHF	TGTGCCAGCAGCCCGACAGGGACCCAACAGCCCCAGCATTTT
14	TRBJ2-5	TRBV5-1	many	TRBD2	CASSLERGQETQYF	TGTGCCAGCAGTTTAGAGCGGGGGCAAGAGACCCAGTACTTC
14	TRBJ1-5	TRBV5-1	-	-	CASSLSGPSGPQHF	TGCGCCAGCAGCTTGTCCGGGCCCTCGGGGCCCCAGCATTTT
16	TRBJ2-5	TRBV5-1	many	TRBD1	CASSLFGTGGRETQYF	TGCGCCAGCAGCTTGTTTGGGACAGGGGGCAGAGAGACCCAGTACTTC
13	TRBJ1-1	TRBV29-1	many	-	CSVVGAWDTEAFF	TGCAGCGTTGTGGGGGCATGGGACACTGAAGCTTTCTTT
16	TRBJ2-5	TRBV7-2	-	TRBD2	CAGSFGTSTFQETQYF	TGTGCCGGCAGCTTCGGGACTAGCACATTTCAAGAGACCCAGTACTTC
13	TRBJ2-3	TRBV2	few	-	CASTGSHTDTQYF	TGTGCCAGCACAGGGAGCCACACAGATACGCAGTATTTT
14	TRBJ2-7	TRBV20-1	many	-	CSARGDRSPYEQYF	TGCAGTGCTAGAGGAGACAGGAGCCCCTACGAGCAGTACTTC
14	TRBJ2-3	TRBV20-1	many	TRBD1	CSARGEGAADTQYF	TGCAGTGCTAGAGGAGAGGGGGCCGCAGATACGCAGTATTTT
15	TRBJ2-1	TRBV14	-	-	CASTPLDLAYNEQFF	TGTGCCAGCACCCCACTAGATCTCGCCTACAATGAGCAGTTCTTC
14	TRBJ1-2	TRBV20-1	many	-	CSARDRGGYNGYTF	TGCAGTGCTAGAGATCGGGGGGGGTACAATGGCTACACCTTC
15	TRBJ2-5	TRBV18	-	-	CVSSPLLPDQETQYF	TGTGTCAGCTCACCTTTACTCCCAGATCAAGAGACCCAGTACTTC